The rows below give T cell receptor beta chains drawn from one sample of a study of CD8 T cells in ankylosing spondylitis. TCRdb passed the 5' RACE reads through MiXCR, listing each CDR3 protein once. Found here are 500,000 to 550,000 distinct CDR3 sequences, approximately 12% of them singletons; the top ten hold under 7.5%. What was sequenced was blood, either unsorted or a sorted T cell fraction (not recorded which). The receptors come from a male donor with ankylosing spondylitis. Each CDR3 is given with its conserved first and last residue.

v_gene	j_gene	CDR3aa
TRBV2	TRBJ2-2	CASRGEQVTTGELFF
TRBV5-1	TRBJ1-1	CASSLAFGGKVGTEAFF
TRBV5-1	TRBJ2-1	CASSSDLGFNEQFF
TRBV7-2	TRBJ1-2	CASSLGAGNLGYGYTF
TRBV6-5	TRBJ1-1	CASSYPPGQGNTEAFF
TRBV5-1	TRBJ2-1	CASGTSGNNEQFF
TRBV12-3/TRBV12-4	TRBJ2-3	CASRYRLAGTDTQYF
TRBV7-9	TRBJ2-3	CASSVHWEADTQYF
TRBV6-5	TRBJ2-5	CASSYPRLAGGTETQYF
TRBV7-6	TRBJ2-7	CASSPYGLGEQYF
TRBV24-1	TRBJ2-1	CATSDNRQGEQFF
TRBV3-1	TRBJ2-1	CASSQIGGPREWDEQFF
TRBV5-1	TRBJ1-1	CASRLRTANTEAFF
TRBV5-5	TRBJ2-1	CASSSLAGQDEQFF
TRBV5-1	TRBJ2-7	CASSPTGTGRYEQYF
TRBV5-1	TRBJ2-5	CASSLARAGGPGETQYF
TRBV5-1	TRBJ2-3	CASSLGQGGDTQYF
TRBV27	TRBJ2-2	CASSLRDVAGKTGELFF
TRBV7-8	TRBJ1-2	CASSLARAYGYTF
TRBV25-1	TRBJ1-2	CASSVHGTDRYGYTF
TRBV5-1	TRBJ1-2	CASTSQGRNGYTF
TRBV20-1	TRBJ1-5	CSASNSNQPQHF
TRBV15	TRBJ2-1	CATSPSGDEQFF
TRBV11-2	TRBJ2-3	CASNWASRADTQYF